Below, one TCR beta chain is given with its context. Original handling: Amplifying reference gene primers gave estimates of nucleated cell counts. TCRdb's table, derived via immunoSEQ multiplex PCR, lists solely in-frame clones and lacks some. Clonal size and the V and J genes are those of that table, whereas D and trimming came from the DNA. The table shows 55,000 or so clones, with 87% occurring only once. The record originates from a study of blood T cell repertoires in COVID-19. Overall study context: Whether acute or convalescent, the COVID-19 samples came from the United States, Italy and Spain. T cells, B-cell-depleted T cells, or PBMCs supplied cDNA or gDNA.

Germline assignment: CDR1 LGHNA and CDR2 YNFKEQ. Trimming shortened V by 1 base and J by 1 base, and 9 bases separated the two germline ends. The CDR3 sequence is 15 residues long. During active infection, Seattle patients enrolled and were then monitored through disease. The clonotype was recovered from a woman between 55 and 75 years old with COVID-19, enrolled during active disease. Specimen: peripheral blood. The gene calls are TRBV4-2 and TRBJ2-3, with D possibly being TRBD2 (5 bases). CDR3 sequence: CASSQGGVRTDTQYF. The DNA of the CDR3 is TGTGCCAGCAGCCAAGGGGGAGTTCGCACAGATACGCAGTATTTT.